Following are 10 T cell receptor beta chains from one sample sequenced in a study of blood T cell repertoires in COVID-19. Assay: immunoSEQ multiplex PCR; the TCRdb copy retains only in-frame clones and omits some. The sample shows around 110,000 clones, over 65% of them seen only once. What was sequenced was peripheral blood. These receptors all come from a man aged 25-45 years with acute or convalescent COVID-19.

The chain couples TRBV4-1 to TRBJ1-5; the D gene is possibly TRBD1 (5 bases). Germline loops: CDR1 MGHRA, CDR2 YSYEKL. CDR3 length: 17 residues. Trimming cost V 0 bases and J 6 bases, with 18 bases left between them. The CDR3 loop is CASSQEGPTGMVQPQHF. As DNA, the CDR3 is TGCGCCAGCAGCCAAGAGGGTCCTACAGGTATGGTTCAGCCCCAGCATTTT.

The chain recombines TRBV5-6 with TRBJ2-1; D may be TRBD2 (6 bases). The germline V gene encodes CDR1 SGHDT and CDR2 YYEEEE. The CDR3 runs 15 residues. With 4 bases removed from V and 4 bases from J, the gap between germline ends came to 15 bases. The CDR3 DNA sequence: TGTGCCAGCAGCACCCTCGGCGGGAATTACAATGAGCAGTTCTTC. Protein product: CASSTLGGNYNEQFF.

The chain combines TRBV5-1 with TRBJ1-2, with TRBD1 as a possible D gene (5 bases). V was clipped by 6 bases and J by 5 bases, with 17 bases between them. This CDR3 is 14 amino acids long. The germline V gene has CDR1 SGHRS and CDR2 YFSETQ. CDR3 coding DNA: TGCGCCAGCACCCGTGGAGGGGCGGAATATGGCTACACCTTC. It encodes CASTRGGAEYGYTF.

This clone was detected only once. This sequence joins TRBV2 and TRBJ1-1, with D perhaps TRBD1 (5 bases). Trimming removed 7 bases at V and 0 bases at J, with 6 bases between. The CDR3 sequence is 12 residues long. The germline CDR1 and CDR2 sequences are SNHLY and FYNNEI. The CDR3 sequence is CASNRLNTEAFF. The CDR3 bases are TGTGCCAGCAACAGGCTGAACACTGAAGCTTTCTTT.

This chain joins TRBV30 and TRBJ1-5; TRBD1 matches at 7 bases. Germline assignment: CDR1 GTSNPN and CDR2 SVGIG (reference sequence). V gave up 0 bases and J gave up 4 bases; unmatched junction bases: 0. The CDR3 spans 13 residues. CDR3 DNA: TGTGCCTGGAGTGTGACAGGGAATCAGCCCCAGCATTTT. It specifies CAWSVTGNQPQHF.

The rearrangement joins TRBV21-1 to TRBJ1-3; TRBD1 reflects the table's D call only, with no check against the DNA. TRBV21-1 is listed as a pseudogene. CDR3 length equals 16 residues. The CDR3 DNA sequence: TGTGCCAGCAGCTCCTGGATCGACAGGGGCGGAAACACCATATATTTT. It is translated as CASSSWIDRGGNTIYF.

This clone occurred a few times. CDR3 DNA sequence: TGTGCCAGCAGCCAGGGCGGGGGCGACAATGAGCAGTTCTTC. Translation: CASSQGGGDNEQFF. This chain connects TRBV4-2 to TRBJ2-1; perhaps TRBD2 as D (7 bases). Trimming shortened V by 3 bases and J by 5 bases, and 11 bases separated the two germline ends. The CDR3 totals 14 residues. Germline CDR1 LGHNA, CDR2 YNFKEQ.

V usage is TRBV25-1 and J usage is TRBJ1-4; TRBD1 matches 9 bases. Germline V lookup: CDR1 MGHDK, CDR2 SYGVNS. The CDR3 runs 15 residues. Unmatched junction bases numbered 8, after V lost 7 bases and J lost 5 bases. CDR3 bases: TGTGCCAGCATGCGCCCGGGGACAGGGAATGAAAAACTGTTTTTT. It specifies CASMRPGTGNEKLFF.

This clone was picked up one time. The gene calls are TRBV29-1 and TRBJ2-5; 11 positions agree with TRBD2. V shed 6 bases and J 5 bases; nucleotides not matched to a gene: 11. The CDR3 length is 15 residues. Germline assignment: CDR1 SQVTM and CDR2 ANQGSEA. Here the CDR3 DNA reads TGCAGCGTCACTAGCGGGAGTCAGGTGTGGGAGACCCAGTACTTC. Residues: CSVTSGSQVWETQYF.

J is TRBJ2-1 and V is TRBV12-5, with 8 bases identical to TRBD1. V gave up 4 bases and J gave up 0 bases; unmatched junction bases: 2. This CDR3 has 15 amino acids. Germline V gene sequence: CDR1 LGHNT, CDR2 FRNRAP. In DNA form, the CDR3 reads TGTGCTAGTGGTTCGGGACAGGTCTCCTACAATGAGCAGTTCTTC. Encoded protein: CASGSGQVSYNEQFF.